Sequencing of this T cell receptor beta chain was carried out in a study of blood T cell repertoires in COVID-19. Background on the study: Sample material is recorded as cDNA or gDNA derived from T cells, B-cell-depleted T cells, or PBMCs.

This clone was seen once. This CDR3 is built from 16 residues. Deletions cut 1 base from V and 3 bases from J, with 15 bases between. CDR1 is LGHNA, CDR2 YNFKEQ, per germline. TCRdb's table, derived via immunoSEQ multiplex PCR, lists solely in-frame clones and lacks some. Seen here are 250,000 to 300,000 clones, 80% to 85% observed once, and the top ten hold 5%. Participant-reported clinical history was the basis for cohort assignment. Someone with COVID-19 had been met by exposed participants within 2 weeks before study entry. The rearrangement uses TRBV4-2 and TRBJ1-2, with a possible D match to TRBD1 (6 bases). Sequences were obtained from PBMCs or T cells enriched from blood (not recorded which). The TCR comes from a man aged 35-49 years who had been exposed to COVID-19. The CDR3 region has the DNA TGTGCCAGCAGCCAAGCGGGGGGGGCTACTGACTATGGCTACACCTTC. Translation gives CASSQAGGATDYGYTF.